Sequencing of this T cell receptor beta chain was carried out in a study of cytomegalovirus exposure and HLA in healthy donors. Study observations and caveats: Altogether, about 160 TCR beta chains were recorded as cytomegalovirus-associated. In vitro experiments confirmed that three CMV-associated chains were specific for CMV antigens.

Profiled with immunoSEQ multiplex PCR; TCRdb holds only in-frame clones, not every one. The profile shows about 160,000 clones, approximately 89% of them singletons. Comment on this clone: Its target is unknown.

Germline lookup yields CDR1 SNHLY and CDR2 FYNNEI. The CDR3 totals 17 residues. Deletions cut 2 bases from V and 1 base from J, with 17 bases between. The specimen was PBMCs. The source is a man aged 18 to 29 in good health and CMV-seropositive. V and J are TRBV2 and TRBJ1-2, with D perhaps matching TRBD1 (5 bases). CDR3 in DNA: TGTGCCAGCAGTGAACGGGGGAGAGAAGTTTTTAACTATGGCTACACCTTC. Amino acid sequence: CASSERGREVFNYGYTF.